The 2 T cell receptor beta chains in this list originate from one sample, sequenced in a study of T cells in Graves' hyperthyroidism and ophthalmopathy (dated 2019 in TCRdb). Libraries were built with multiplex PCR. The instrument given in TCRdb is Illumina HiSeq 2000. TCR beta CDR3 regions were amplified from RNA transcripts. The TCR CDR3 was subjected to a first round of RT-PCR using the HTBI primer set and the Qiagen OneStep RT-PCR kit. TCRdb's own reprocessing of the public reads used fastp at Q25 and MiXCR and kept productive beta chains. Rows are combined by CDR3 protein, so each entry shows the most common genes and DNA. The sample table shows approximately 700,000 distinct CDR3 sequences, and 16% are seen once. Together, the top ten hold under 9.5% of the sample. Material: blood. Source of these receptors: a young man with Graves' hyperthyroidism.

V and J are TRBV29-1 and TRBJ2-7; D may be TRBD2 (5 bases). The CDR3 sequence is 12 residues long. From germline, CDR1 is SQVTM and CDR2 ANQGSEA. V shed 6 bases and J shed 0 bases, with 9 bases lying between them. CDR3 region: CSVRASSYEQYF. CDR3 nucleotide sequence: TGCAGCGTGAGGGCGAGCTCCTACGAGCAGTACTTC.

This clonotype was counted at least ten times. The chain has TRBV10-3 and TRBJ2-7, with 13 nucleotides matching TRBD2. Losses at the gene ends were 6 bases for V and 7 bases for J; bases not matched to a gene: 0. Germline loops: CDR1 ENHRY, CDR2 SYGVKD. CDR3 length: 12 amino acids. Written as DNA, the CDR3 is TGTGCCATCAGGGGACTAGCGGGAGAGCAGTACTTC. It is translated as CAIRGLAGEQYF.